This T cell receptor beta chain stems from a study of cytotoxic CD8 clonotypes in ibrutinib-treated CLL. Whole-study results and caveats: The study sampled sustained-remission and progressing patients at different times.

This clone is deemed medium-sized. No antigen is known for it. Generated by immunoSEQ multiplex PCR, the TCRdb table keeps only in-frame clones and is missing some. The data contain 14,000 or so clones, almost 65% of them singletons. Germline values: CDR1 MNHEY, CDR2 SVGAGI. This CDR3 has 14 amino acids. Trimming pared 7 bases from V and 2 bases from J, leaving 14 bases between. The J gene is TRBJ1-1, the V gene TRBV6-5; no definite D call. Specimen: PBMCs, collected before ibrutinib treatment. This TCR was sampled from a human donor with chronic lymphocytic leukemia. The CDR3: CASTAPGKNTEAFF. The CDR3 region has the DNA TGTGCCAGCACCGCCCCAGGCAAAAACACTGAAGCTTTCTTT.